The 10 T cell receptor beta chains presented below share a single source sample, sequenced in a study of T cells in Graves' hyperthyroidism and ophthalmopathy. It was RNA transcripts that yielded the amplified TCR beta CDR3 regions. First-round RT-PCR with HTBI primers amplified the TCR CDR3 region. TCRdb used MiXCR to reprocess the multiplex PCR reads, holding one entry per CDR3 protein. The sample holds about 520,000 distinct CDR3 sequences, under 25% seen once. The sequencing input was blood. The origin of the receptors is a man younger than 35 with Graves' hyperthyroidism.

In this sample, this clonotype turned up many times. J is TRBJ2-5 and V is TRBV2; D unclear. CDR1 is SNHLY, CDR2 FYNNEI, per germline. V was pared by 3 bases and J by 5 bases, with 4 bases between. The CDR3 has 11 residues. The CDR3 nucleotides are TGTGCCAGCAGTGACTGGGAGACCCAGTACTTC. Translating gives CASSDWETQYF.

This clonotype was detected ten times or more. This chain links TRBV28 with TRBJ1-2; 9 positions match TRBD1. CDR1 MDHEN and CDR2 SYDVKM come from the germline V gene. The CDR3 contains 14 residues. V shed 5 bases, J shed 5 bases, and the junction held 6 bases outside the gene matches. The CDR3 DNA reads TGTGCCAGCAGTACACAGGGGGCTGGGTATGGCTACACCTTC. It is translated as CASSTQGAGYGYTF.

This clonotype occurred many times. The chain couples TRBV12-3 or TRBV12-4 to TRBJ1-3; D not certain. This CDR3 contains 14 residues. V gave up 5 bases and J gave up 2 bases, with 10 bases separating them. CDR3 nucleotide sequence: TGTGCCAGCAGTCCTGACTCTGCTGGAAACACCATATATTTT. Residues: CASSPDSAGNTIYF.

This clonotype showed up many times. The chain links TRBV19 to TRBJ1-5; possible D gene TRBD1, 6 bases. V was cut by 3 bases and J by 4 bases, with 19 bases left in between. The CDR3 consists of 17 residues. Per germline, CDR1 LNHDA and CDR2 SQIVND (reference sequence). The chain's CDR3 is CASSMGRGTFHNQPQHF. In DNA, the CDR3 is TGTGCCAGTAGTATGGGCAGGGGCACGTTTCATAATCAGCCCCAGCATTTT.

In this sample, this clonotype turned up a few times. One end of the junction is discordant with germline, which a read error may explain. The DNA for the CDR3 is TGTGCCAGCAGCCATCTCAGGGGGCGGCTGAACGAGCAGTGCTTC. Encoded protein: CASSHLRGRLNEQCF. The chain recombines TRBV11-2 with TRBJ2-7; 8 nucleotides align to TRBD1. The CDR3 contains 15 residues. Germline V gene lookup returns CDR1 SGHAT and CDR2 FQNNGV.

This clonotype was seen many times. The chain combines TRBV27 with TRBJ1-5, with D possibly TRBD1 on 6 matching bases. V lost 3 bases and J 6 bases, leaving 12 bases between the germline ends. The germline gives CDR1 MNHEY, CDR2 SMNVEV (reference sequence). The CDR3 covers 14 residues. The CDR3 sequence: CASSLGGAGQPQHF. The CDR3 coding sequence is TGTGCCAGCAGTTTGGGGGGCGCCGGTCAGCCCCAGCATTTT.

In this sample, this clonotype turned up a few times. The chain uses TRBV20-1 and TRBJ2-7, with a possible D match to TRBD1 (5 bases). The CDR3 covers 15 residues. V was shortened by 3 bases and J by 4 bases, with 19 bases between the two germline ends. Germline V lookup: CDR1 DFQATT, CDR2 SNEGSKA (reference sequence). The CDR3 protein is CSASELAGHLYEQYF. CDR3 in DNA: TGCAGTGCTAGCGAACTCGCAGGGCACCTTTACGAGCAGTACTTC.

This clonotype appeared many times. As DNA, the CDR3 is TGTGCCAGCAGTCCCACGGACAGGGGGTACACTGAAGCTTTCTTT. Its translation: CASSPTDRGYTEAFF. The gene calls are TRBV28 and TRBJ1-1, with 10 bases fitting TRBD1. This CDR3 comprises 15 residues. Per germline, CDR1 MDHEN and CDR2 SYDVKM. V dropped 5 bases and J dropped 3; count of bases not matched to a gene: 6.

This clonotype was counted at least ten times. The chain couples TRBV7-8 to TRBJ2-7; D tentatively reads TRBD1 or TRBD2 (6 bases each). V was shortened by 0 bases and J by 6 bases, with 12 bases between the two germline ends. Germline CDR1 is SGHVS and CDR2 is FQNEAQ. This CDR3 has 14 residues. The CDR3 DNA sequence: TGTGCCAGCAGCTTAGCAGGGGGACTTGCCGAGCAGTACTTC. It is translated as CASSLAGGLAEQYF.

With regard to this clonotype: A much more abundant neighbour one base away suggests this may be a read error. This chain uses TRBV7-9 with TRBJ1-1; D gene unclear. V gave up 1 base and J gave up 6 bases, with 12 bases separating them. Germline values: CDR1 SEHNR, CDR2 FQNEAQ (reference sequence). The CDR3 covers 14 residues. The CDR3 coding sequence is TGTGCCAGCAGCTTAGGAGCATCACTCGCTGAAGCTTTCTTT. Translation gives CASSLGASLAEAFF.